The source of this T cell receptor beta chain is a study of Tregs in tolerant kidney transplant recipients. The CDR3 consists of 16 residues. The trim removed 3 bases at V and 2 bases at J, leaving 3 bases unmatched. CDR1 and CDR2 (germline): LNHDA, SQIVND (reference sequence). Sequenced by immunoSEQ multiplex PCR; TCRdb stores in-frame clones only, minus some. This table has 200,000 to 300,000 clones, about 86% appearing once. The TCR was taken from a human donor in good health. Sequencing was performed on CD4+ T cells from blood. This rearrangement joins TRBV19 to TRBJ2-3, with TRBD2 matching 12 bases. CDR3: CASSILAGGITDTQYF. The DNA of the CDR3 is TGTGCCAGTAGTATCCTAGCGGGGGGGATCACAGATACGCAGTATTTT.